A single sample is the source of the 18 T cell receptor beta chains below, sequenced in a study. TCRdb reanalysed the 5' RACE reads using MiXCR and keeps one entry per CDR3 protein. The repertoire holds about 40,000 distinct CDR3 sequences, with roughly 23% as singletons. Treg sorting used a CD4+CD25+CD127-/low gate. Specimen: Tregs sorted from a lymph node. The receptor set was obtained from a female donor with breast cancer.

This clonotype was observed at least ten times. V and J are TRBV27 and TRBJ2-7; possible D gene TRBD2, 6 bases. Germline loops: CDR1 MNHEY, CDR2 SMNVEV (reference sequence). The length of the CDR3 is 15 residues. V lost 5 bases, J lost 3 bases, and 17 bases lay in between. This CDR3 reads CASSPQRAPYYEQYF. CDR3 in DNA: TGTGCCAGCAGTCCACAGCGGGCGCCCTACTACGAGCAGTACTTC.

In this sample, this clonotype turned up a few times. A much more abundant neighbour one base away suggests this may be a read error. V is TRBV10-3 and J is TRBJ2-5, with 9 bases fitting TRBD1. V lost 10 bases, J lost 9 bases, and 12 bases stayed unmatched. The CDR3 has 13 residues. Per germline, CDR1 ENHRY and CDR2 SYGVKD. CDR3 nucleotide sequence: TGTGCCAGCGCGGGACAGGGCGGGGAGGCCCAGTACTTC. It specifies CASAGQGGEAQYF.

V and J are TRBV13 and TRBJ1-1; 9 bases line up with TRBD1. Germline V gives CDR1 PRHDT, CDR2 FYEKMQ (reference sequence). Trimming took 4 bases from V and 3 from J; bases not matched to a gene: 21. CDR3 length: 20 residues. CDR3 residues: CASSSPEGWGTGFMDTEAFF. The CDR3, as DNA: TGTGCCAGCAGCTCCCCGGAGGGTTGGGGGACAGGGTTTATGGACACTGAAGCTTTCTTT.

This chain connects TRBV4-1 to TRBJ1-5; no definite D call. This CDR3 region has 13 residues. CDR1 is MGHRA and CDR2 is YSYEKL in the germline V gene. V lost 1 base and J 7 bases, leaving 8 bases between the germline ends. The CDR3 sequence: CASSQVLEQPQHF. As DNA, the CDR3 is TGCGCCAGCAGCCAAGTTTTGGAGCAGCCCCAGCATTTT.

This clonotype has a handful of counts. A much larger clone differs from this one at a single base, so this may be a read error. The V and J genes are TRBV20-1 and TRBJ2-1, with a possible D match to TRBD1 (6 bases). The germline V gene has CDR1 DFQATT and CDR2 SNEGSKA (reference sequence). The CDR3 sequence is 14 residues long. The CDR3 region is CGARLPRRGNEQFF. In DNA, the CDR3 is TGCGGTGCTAGATTACCCCGTAGGGGGAATGAGCAGTTCTTC.

Remarks on this clonotype: Because the CDR3 is missing its conserved closing phenylalanine or tryptophan, this is likely a read error. J is TRBJ2-7 and V is TRBV11-2; 10 bases are shared with TRBD1. The CDR3 runs 13 residues. Germline V lookup: CDR1 SGHAT, CDR2 FQNNGV. Trimming removed 8 bases from V and 3 bases from J; junction bases left unmatched: 4. Here the CDR3 reads CASRWTGGYEQYC. In nucleotides, the CDR3 is TGTGCCAGCCGCTGGACAGGGGGCTACGAGCAGTACTGC.

This clonotype was detected a few times. V gene TRBV7-9 combines with J gene TRBJ1-1; D is unresolved. Germline CDR1 and CDR2: SEHNR and FQNEAQ (reference sequence). The V and J ends lost 4 bases and 11 bases respectively, with 14 bases between them. The CDR3 is 12 residues long. The chain's CDR3 is CASSSLDRRAFF. The CDR3 coding sequence is TGTGCCAGCAGCTCCTTAGACCGACGGGCTTTCTTT. The variable domain in full, with the rest retrieved from reference TRBV7-9 and TRBJ1-1, is DTGVSQNPRHKITKRGQNVTFRCDPISEHNRLYWYRQTLGQGPEFLTYFQNEAQLEKSRLLSDRFSAERPKGSFSTLEIQRTEQGDSAMYLCASSSLDRRAFFGQGTRLTVV.

This rearrangement joins TRBV4-2 to TRBJ1-5; D not certain. Germline values: CDR1 LGHNA, CDR2 YNFKEQ. The V gene lost 0 bases and the J gene lost 1 base, with 16 bases spanning the gap. CDR3 length equals 18 residues. CDR3 residues: CASSQEPQPIISNQPQHF. CDR3 nucleotide sequence: TGTGCCAGCAGCCAAGAACCACAGCCTATAATCAGCAATCAGCCCCAGCATTTT.

The V and J genes are TRBV12-3 or TRBV12-4 and TRBJ2-1, with 12 bases matching TRBD2. The ends lost 3 bases at V and 8 bases at J; junction bases unmatched: 5. This CDR3 contains 15 residues. The CDR3 DNA reads TGTGCCAGCAGTTTTTTGACTAGCGGGAGCGATGAGCAGTTCTTC. It specifies CASSFLTSGSDEQFF.

This clonotype was seen repeatedly, ten times or more. V usage is TRBV11-2 and J usage is TRBJ2-7; the D is unclear. Germline loops: CDR1 SGHAT, CDR2 FQNNGV. The CDR3 spans 13 residues. Trimming shortened V by 8 bases and J by 5 bases, and 16 bases separated the two germline ends. In nucleotides, the CDR3 is TGTGCCAGCGGGTACATCGTAAGCCACGAGCAGTACTTC. Its protein is CASGYIVSHEQYF. Combining the CDR3 with reference TRBV11-2 and TRBJ2-7 gives the whole variable domain EAGVAQSPRYKIIEKRQSVAFWCNPISGHATLYWYQQILGQGPKLLIQFQNNGVVDDSQLPKDRFSAERLKGVDSTLKIQPAKLEDSAVYLCASGYIVSHEQYFGPGTRLTVT.

This clonotype was detected many times. The rearrangement uses TRBV20-1 and TRBJ1-3; a weak D match, TRBD1 (6 bases). This CDR3 region has 14 residues. Per the germline V gene, CDR1 is DFQATT and CDR2 is SNEGSKA (reference sequence). V was pared by 5 bases and J by 0 bases, with 11 bases between. The CDR3, as DNA: TGCAGTGCTCGACAGGCAAGCTCTGGAAACACCATATATTTT. This gives the protein CSARQASSGNTIYF.

This clonotype was seen ten or more times. The rearrangement joins TRBV28 to TRBJ2-5; tentatively, D is TRBD1 or TRBD2 (5 bases each). CDR1 and CDR2 (germline): MDHEN, SYDVKM. The CDR3 has 15 residues. V was trimmed by 5 bases and J by 1 base, leaving 14 bases between them. CDR3 nucleotides: TGTGCCAGCAGTCCCCGGGGCCATCTCCAAGAGACCCAGTACTTC. It is translated as CASSPRGHLQETQYF.

By share, this clonotype counts as medium-sized. V usage is TRBV12-3 or TRBV12-4 and J usage is TRBJ2-2, with a tentative D call TRBD1 (6 bases). V lost 6 bases to trimming and J lost 0 bases, with 8 bases between them. The CDR3 extends over 14 amino acids. The CDR3 is CASRDSPNTGELFF. Here the CDR3 DNA reads TGTGCCAGCAGGGACAGTCCGAACACCGGGGAGCTGTTTTTT.

The genes are TRBV20-1 and TRBJ2-3; no firm D call. V lost 6 bases, J lost 3 bases, and 16 bases lay in between. The CDR3 totals 14 residues. Germline CDR1 is DFQATT and CDR2 is SNEGSKA (reference sequence). CDR3 nucleotide sequence: TGCAGTGCGAACAGCGATGTGCTGACAGATACGCAGTATTTT. Its protein is CSANSDVLTDTQYF.

This clonotype was counted only a few times. The CDR3 end shows no conserved phenylalanine or tryptophan, and so a read error is likely. The chain combines TRBV9 with TRBJ2-1; 7 nucleotides agree with TRBD2. The trim removed 4 bases at V and 9 bases at J, leaving 7 bases unmatched. Germline V gene data show CDR1 as SGDLS and CDR2 as YYNGEE. There are 13 residues in the CDR3. The CDR3 DNA reads TGTGCCAGCAGCCTTGTGGGCGGGAGTGAGCAGTTCCTC. Its protein is CASSLVGGSEQFL.

The rearrangement links TRBV5-1 to TRBJ2-1; 11 bases are a match to TRBD2. This CDR3 is 15 amino acids long. The ends lost 4 bases at V and 8 bases at J; junction bases unmatched: 8. Germline lookup yields CDR1 SGHRS and CDR2 YFSETQ. As DNA, the CDR3 is TGCGCCAGCAGCGCACTAGCGGGAGCTTGGGATGAGCAGTTCTTC. This translates into CASSALAGAWDEQFF. Full variable domain (remainder filled in from reference TRBV5-1 and TRBJ2-1): KAGVTQTPRYLIKTRGQQVTLSCSPISGHRSVSWYQQTPGQGLQFLFEYFSETQRNKGNFPGRFSGRQFSNSRSEMNVSTLELGDSALYLCASSALAGAWDEQFFGPGTRLTVL.

This clonotype was observed many times. The rearrangement joins TRBV7-9 to TRBJ2-5; 10 bases map to TRBD2. V lost 3 bases and J lost 5; bases outside the gene matches: 6. In germline, CDR1 is SEHNR, CDR2 FQNEAQ (reference sequence). This CDR3 has 15 amino acids. CDR3 nucleotide sequence: TGTGCCAGCAGCTTTCCTAGCGGGAGAGGGGAGACCCAGTACTTC. Translated: CASSFPSGRGETQYF.

This chain connects TRBV12-3 or TRBV12-4 to TRBJ2-7; TRBD1 agrees at 9 bases. CDR3 length: 14 residues. Losses at the gene ends were 3 bases for V and 5 bases for J; bases not matched to a gene: 5. Here the CDR3 DNA reads TGTGCCAGCAGTTTTGCCGGGACAGGGAACGAGCAGTACTTC. This translates into CASSFAGTGNEQYF.